This T cell receptor (beta chain) originates from a study of metastatic and nonmetastatic thyroid tumors. Of note for this clone: Its matching antigen is unknown.

TCRdb re-analyzed the PCR reads using MiXCR. The table records around 19,000 clones, roughly 31% of them present only once. Broader study findings: Reportedly, malignant thyroid tumors had significantly higher TCR beta diversity than benign nodules, in blood and tumor.

Nobody among the patients had been given any treatment before thyroid surgery. Trimming took off 1 base at V and 2 bases at J, with 8 bases between the two ends. From germline, CDR1 is LGHDT and CDR2 YNNKEL (reference sequence). This CDR3 is built from 14 residues. The sequenced material came from blood. The sequence was obtained from a female donor with papillary thyroid cancer or a benign thyroid nodule (not recorded which). Some clones in this sample may be carry-over from other donors' samples. This chain uses TRBV3-1 with TRBJ1-1; D gene unclear. The chain's CDR3 is CASSQVSGNTEAFF. As DNA, the CDR3 is TGTGCCAGCAGCCAAGTTTCGGGAAACACTGAAGCTTTCTTT.